This entry is about one T cell receptor beta chain. RNA served as the template for amplifying TCR beta CDR3 regions. First-round RT-PCR with HTBI primers preceded a second-round multiplex PCR. TCRdb analysed the multiplex PCR reads with MiXCR anew, one entry per CDR3 protein. The table shows approximately 700,000 distinct CDR3 sequences, with about 38% occurring only once. This sample is part of a study of Graves' ophthalmopathy and Graves' hyperthyroidism. The CDR3 totals 14 residues. With 6 bases removed from V and 0 bases from J, the gap between germline ends came to 12 bases. Germline V lookup: CDR1 MRHNA, CDR2 SNTAGT.

This clonotype originated in an adult man with Graves' ophthalmopathy. The chain links TRBV6-4 to TRBJ2-7, with D tentatively TRBD2 (5 bases). The sample taken for sequencing was peripheral blood. DNA of the CDR3: TGTGCCAGCAGCGAAGCGGAGACCTCCTACGAGCAGTACTTC. Translated: CASSEAETSYEQYF.